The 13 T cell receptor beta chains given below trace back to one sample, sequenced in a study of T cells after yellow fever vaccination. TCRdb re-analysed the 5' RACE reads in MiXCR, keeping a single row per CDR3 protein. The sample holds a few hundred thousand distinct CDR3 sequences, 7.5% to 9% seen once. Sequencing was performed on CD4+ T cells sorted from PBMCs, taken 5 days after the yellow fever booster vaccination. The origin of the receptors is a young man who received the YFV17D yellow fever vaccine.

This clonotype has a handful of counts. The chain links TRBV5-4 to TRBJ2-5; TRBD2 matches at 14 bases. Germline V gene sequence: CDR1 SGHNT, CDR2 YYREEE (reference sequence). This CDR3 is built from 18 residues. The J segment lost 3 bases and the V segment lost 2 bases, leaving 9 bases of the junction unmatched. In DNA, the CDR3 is TGTGCCAGCAGCTTTGAGTGGACTAGCGGGGGGTCAAAAGAGACCCAGTACTTC. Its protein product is CASSFEWTSGGSKETQYF.

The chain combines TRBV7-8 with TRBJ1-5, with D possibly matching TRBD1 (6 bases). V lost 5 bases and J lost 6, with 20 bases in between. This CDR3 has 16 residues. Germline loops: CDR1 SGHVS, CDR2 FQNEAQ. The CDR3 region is CASSLPGRGNIQPQHF. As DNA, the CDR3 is TGTGCCAGCAGCCTCCCGGGGAGGGGGAATATTCAGCCCCAGCATTTT.

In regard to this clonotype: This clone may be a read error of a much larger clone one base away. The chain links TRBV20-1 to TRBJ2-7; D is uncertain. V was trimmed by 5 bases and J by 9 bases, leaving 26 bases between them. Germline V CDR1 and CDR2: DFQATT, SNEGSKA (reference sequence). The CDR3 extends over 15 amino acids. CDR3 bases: TGCAGTGCTTGGATTGAAGGTGCGTGGGCTACTGGGCAGTACTTC. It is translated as CSAWIEGAWATGQYF.

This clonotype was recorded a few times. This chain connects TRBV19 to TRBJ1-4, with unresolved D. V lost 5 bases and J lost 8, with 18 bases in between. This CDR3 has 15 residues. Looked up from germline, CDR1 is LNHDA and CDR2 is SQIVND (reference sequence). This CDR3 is CASSPVGPTREKLFF. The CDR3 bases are TGTGCCAGTAGTCCCGTGGGCCCTACCAGGGAAAAACTGTTTTTT.

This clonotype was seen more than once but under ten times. CDR3 DNA sequence: TGCGCCAGCAGCCACATTGGGCTAGCGGGGAACAATGAGCAGTTCTTC. Its translation: CASSHIGLAGNNEQFF. The rearrangement uses TRBV4-3 and TRBJ2-1; 9 bases are shared with TRBD2. The CDR3 is 16 residues long. The V gene end was trimmed by 3 bases and the J gene end by 5 bases; junction bases not matched to a gene: 8. In germline, CDR1 is LGHNA, CDR2 YSLEER.

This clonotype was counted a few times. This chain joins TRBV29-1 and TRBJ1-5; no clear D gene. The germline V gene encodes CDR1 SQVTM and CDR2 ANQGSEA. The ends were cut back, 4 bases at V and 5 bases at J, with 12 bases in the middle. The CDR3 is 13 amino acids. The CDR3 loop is CSVGFKTDQPQHF. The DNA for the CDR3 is TGCAGCGTTGGATTTAAAACGGATCAGCCCCAGCATTTT.

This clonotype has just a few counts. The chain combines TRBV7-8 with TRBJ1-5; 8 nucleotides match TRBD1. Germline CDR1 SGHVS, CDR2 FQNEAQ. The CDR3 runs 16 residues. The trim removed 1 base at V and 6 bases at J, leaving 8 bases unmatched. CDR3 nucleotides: TGTGCCAGCAGCTTAGGGACAGGGTTAGACGGTCAGCCCCAGCATTTT. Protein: CASSLGTGLDGQPQHF.

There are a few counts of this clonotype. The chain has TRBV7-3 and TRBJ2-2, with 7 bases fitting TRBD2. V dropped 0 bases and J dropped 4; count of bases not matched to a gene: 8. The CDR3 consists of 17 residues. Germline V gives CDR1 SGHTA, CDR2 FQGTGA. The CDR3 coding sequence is TGTGCCAGCAGCTTAACGGCGGGGGTATTGCGCACCGGGGAGCTGTTTTTT. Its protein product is CASSLTAGVLRTGELFF.

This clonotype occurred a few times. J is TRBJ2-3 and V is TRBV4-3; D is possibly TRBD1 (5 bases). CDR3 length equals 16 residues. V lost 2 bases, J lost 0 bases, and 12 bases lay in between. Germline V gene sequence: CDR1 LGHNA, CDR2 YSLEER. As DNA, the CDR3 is TGCGCCAGCAGCCAACAGCAGGGTGGGAGCACAGATACGCAGTATTTT. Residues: CASSQQQGGSTDTQYF.

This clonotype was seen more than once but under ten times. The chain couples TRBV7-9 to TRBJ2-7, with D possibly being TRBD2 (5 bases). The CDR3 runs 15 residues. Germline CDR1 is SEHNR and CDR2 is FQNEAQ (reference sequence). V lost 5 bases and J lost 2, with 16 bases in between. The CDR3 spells CASSPPPRGAYEQYF. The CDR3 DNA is TGTGCCAGCAGCCCCCCCCCCCGGGGTGCCTACGAGCAGTACTTC.

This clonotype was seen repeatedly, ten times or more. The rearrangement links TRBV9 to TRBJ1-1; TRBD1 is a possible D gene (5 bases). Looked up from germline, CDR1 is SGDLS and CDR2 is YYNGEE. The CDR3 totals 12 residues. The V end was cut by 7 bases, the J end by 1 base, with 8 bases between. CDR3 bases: TGTGCCAGCGGACAACCGAACACTGAAGCTTTCTTT. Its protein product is CASGQPNTEAFF.

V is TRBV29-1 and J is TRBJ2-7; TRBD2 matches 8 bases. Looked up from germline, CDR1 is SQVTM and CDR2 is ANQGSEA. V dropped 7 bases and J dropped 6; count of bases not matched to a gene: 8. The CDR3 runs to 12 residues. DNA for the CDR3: TGCAGCGGGGCTGGACGGGGGGGCGAGCAGTACTTC. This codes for CSGAGRGGEQYF.

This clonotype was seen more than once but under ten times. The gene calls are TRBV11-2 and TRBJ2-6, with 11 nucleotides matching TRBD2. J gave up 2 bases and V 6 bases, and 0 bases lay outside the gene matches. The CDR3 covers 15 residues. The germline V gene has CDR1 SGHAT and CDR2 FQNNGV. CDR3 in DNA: TGTGCCAGCAGACTAGCGGGGGCTGGGGCCAACGTCCTGACTTTC. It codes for CASRLAGAGANVLTF.